Below, 3 T cell receptor beta chains from the same sample are listed, as sequenced in a study of T cells after yellow fever vaccination. From the 5' RACE reads, TCRdb called clonotypes with MiXCR, one entry per CDR3 protein. Here the sample spans some 49,000 distinct CDR3 sequences, more than 6% being singletons. The sequenced sample was PBMCs, either bulk or a sorted T-cell subset (CD4+, CD8+, memory, or dextramer-sorted; not recorded which), obtained 45 days after the yellow fever booster vaccination. These receptors came from a man aged 25 to 40 who received the YFV17D yellow fever vaccine.

Many counts were recorded for this clonotype. The chain combines TRBV5-1 with TRBJ2-1; D is uncertain. Between the trimmed V and J ends, which lost 3 bases and 9 bases, there was a span of 7 bases. Germline CDR1 is SGHRS and CDR2 is YFSETQ. This CDR3 is 11 amino acids long. The CDR3 DNA follows: TGCGCCAGCAGCTCAGTGGGTGAGCAGTTCTTC. Protein: CASSSVGEQFF.

This sequence joins TRBV21-1 and TRBJ1-5; TRBD1 is taken as the D call from the table, unchecked against the DNA. TRBV21-1 represents a pseudogene. CDR3 size: 13 residues. This CDR3 reads CASRGQDNQPQHF. As DNA, the CDR3 is TGTGCCAGCAGGGGACAGGACAATCAGCCCCAGCATTTT.

The genes are TRBV4-2 and TRBJ2-1; D may be TRBD2 (5 bases). CDR1 is LGHNA and CDR2 is YNFKEQ in the germline V gene. The CDR3 runs to 15 residues. The ends were cut back, 0 bases at V and 4 bases at J, with 10 bases in the middle. CDR3 coding DNA: TGTGCCAGCAGCCAAGATAGAGCGGCATACAATGAGCAGTTCTTC. As protein: CASSQDRAAYNEQFF.